This TCR beta chain was documented in a study of neurological immune-mediated disorders. Study findings and constraints: For the multiple sclerosis repertoire cluster, no association with any clinical or MRI feature was found.

Synthesis of cDNA used 5'RACE (with 10-nucleotide random UMIs). TCRdb re-analysed the 5' RACE reads in MiXCR, keeping a single row per CDR3 protein. The sample has about 69,000 distinct CDR3 sequences; about 4% are singletons. Germline CDR1 SEHNR, CDR2 FQNEAQ (reference sequence). The CDR3 runs to 17 residues. V shed 0 bases and J shed 2 bases, with 15 bases lying between them. This clonotype was observed many times. Antigen unknown. The V gene is TRBV7-9, the J gene TRBJ2-3; D unresolved. This sequence was found in a man aged 25 to 45 with multiple sclerosis. The sample was PBMCs. CDR3 coding DNA: TGTGCCAGCAGCTTAGCGTGGTCACTGGTCCTCACAGATACGCAGTATTTT. This sequence encodes CASSLAWSLVLTDTQYF.